The 19 T cell receptor beta chains reported below all come from one sample, sequenced in a study of shared clonotypes between healthy human individuals. CD8 cells regarded as naive lacked CD45RO, were positively chosen for CCR7, and omitted terminally differentiated effector memory CD45RA+ cells. The assay was immunoSEQ multiplex PCR, and TCRdb's table has in-frame clones only and misses some. The table lists around 1.9 million clones, 80% to 95% of them singletons. Specimen: naive CD8+ T cells from PBMCs. Receptors originate from a young man in good health. Some clones in this sample may be carry-over from other donors' samples.

The CDR3 loop is CASSQDAGYGTQYF. CDR3 nucleotide sequence: TGTGCCAGCAGCCAAGATGCGGGGTACGGTACGCAGTATTTT. The V and J genes are TRBV14 and TRBJ2-3; D may be TRBD2 (6 bases). V dropped 0 bases and J dropped 8 bases, with 12 bases sitting between them. The CDR3 totals 14 residues. The germline CDR1 and CDR2 sequences are SGHDN and FVKESK.

The CDR3 protein is CASSVGDRGNEDEQFF. CDR3 nucleotide sequence: TGTGCCAGCAGCGTAGGGGATCGGGGCAATGAGGATGAGCAGTTCTTC. V gene TRBV9 combines with J gene TRBJ2-1, with D possibly called TRBD1 or TRBD2 (5 bases each). The CDR3 runs 16 residues. The V gene's germline CDR1 is SGDLS and CDR2 YYNGEE. Trimming pared 0 bases from V and 8 bases from J, leaving 18 bases between. The full variable domain, in which reference TRBV9 and TRBJ2-1 provide the parts outside the CDR3, is DSGVTQTPKHLITATGQRVTLRCSPRSGDLSVYWYQQSLDQGLQFLIQYYNGEERAKGNILERFSAQQFPDLHSELNLSSLELGDSALYFCASSVGDRGNEDEQFFGPGTRLTVL.

The V gene is TRBV27, the J gene TRBJ2-7; possibly TRBD1 for D (7 bases). Germline CDR1 MNHEY, CDR2 SMNVEV (reference sequence). The CDR3 has 16 residues. Trimming took 5 bases from V and 3 from J, leaving 20 bases between them. The CDR3 loop is CASSPRTGLTFYEQYF. In DNA form, the CDR3 reads TGTGCCAGCAGTCCTAGGACAGGACTAACATTCTACGAGCAGTACTTC.

The chain uses TRBV7-9 and TRBJ2-7; a weak D match, TRBD1 (6 bases). Germline lookup yields CDR1 SEHNR and CDR2 FQNEAQ (reference sequence). Trimming removed 2 bases at V and 0 bases at J, with 14 bases between. The CDR3 is made up of 16 amino acids. The CDR3 loop reads CASSLSAGRGSYEQYF. The CDR3 region has the DNA TGTGCCAGCAGCTTATCGGCCGGCAGGGGCTCCTACGAGCAGTACTTC.

As regards this clone: Additional DNA sequences in this sample encode the identical CDR3. V usage is TRBV11-2 and J usage is TRBJ2-7; perhaps TRBD2 as D (6 bases). The CDR3 contains 13 residues. V gave up 1 base and J gave up 3 bases, with 7 bases separating them. Germline values: CDR1 SGHAT, CDR2 FQNNGV. CDR3 in DNA: TGTGCCAGCAGCTTAGGACTAGACTACGAGCAGTACTTC. The encoded protein is CASSLGLDYEQYF.

This chain uses TRBV7-9 with TRBJ2-5; unclear D gene. This CDR3 spans 14 amino acids. Germline V CDR1 and CDR2: SEHNR, FQNEAQ (reference sequence). Trimming pared 5 bases from V and 5 bases from J, leaving 15 bases between. The CDR3 region is CASSGAKLEETQYF. The CDR3 coding sequence is TGTGCCAGCAGCGGAGCCAAGCTGGAGGAGACCCAGTACTTC.

The chain carries TRBV18 and TRBJ2-5, with D perhaps assigned TRBD1 or TRBD2 (5 bases each). The CDR3 runs to 14 residues. With 4 bases removed from V and 7 bases from J, the gap between germline ends came to 16 bases. The germline V gene encodes CDR1 KGHSH and CDR2 LQKENI. The CDR3 sequence: CASSRDPDPGTQYF. The CDR3, as DNA: TGTGCCAGCTCACGGGACCCAGATCCGGGGACCCAGTACTTC.

The V call is TRBV4-2, the J call TRBJ2-7; D unresolved. V lost 0 bases to trimming and J lost 2 bases, with 11 bases between them. This CDR3 region has 15 residues. Germline V gene lookup returns CDR1 LGHNA and CDR2 YNFKEQ. CDR3 region: CASSQDDGETYEQYF. The CDR3 coding sequence is TGTGCCAGCAGCCAAGACGATGGAGAGACCTACGAGCAGTACTTC.

The chain recombines TRBV10-3 with TRBJ2-7, with D perhaps matching TRBD1 or TRBD2 (5 bases each). This CDR3 has 14 residues. Germline V gives CDR1 ENHRY, CDR2 SYGVKD. V lost 5 bases to trimming and J lost 6 bases, with 17 bases between them. CDR3 residues: CAISFRPEGREQYF. The CDR3 bases are TGTGCCATCAGTTTTAGACCAGAGGGGCGCGAGCAGTACTTC.

The chain uses TRBV28 and TRBJ1-4; D might be TRBD1 (5 bases). Trimming stripped 6 bases from V and 5 bases from J, with 13 bases between. Germline assignment: CDR1 MDHEN and CDR2 SYDVKM. The CDR3 length is 14 residues. This chain's CDR3 is CASSHDSTNEKLFF. In DNA form, the CDR3 reads TGTGCCAGCAGCCACGACAGTACCAATGAAAAACTGTTTTTT.

This rearrangement joins TRBV5-1 to TRBJ2-1; 8 bases agree with TRBD2. The CDR3 is made up of 17 amino acids. V lost 5 bases and J lost 1; bases outside the gene matches: 11. CDR1 and CDR2 (germline): SGHRS, YFSETQ. CDR3 region: CASSFLGQRESYNEQFF. The DNA for the CDR3 is TGCGCCAGCAGTTTCTTAGGGCAGCGGGAGTCCTACAATGAGCAGTTCTTC.

The chain combines TRBV6-5 with TRBJ1-1; D possibly corresponds to TRBD1 (6 bases). V lost 2 bases and J lost 0, with 13 bases in between. The germline V gene encodes CDR1 MNHEY and CDR2 SVGAGI. This CDR3 region has 16 residues. CDR3 DNA: TGTGCCAGCAGTTACCGCGACAGGCCGATGAACACTGAAGCTTTCTTT. It specifies CASSYRDRPMNTEAFF.

This clone is a singleton in its sample. The rearrangement links TRBV7-2 to TRBJ2-7, with TRBD1 matching 7 bases. This CDR3 has 14 amino acids. J gave up 9 bases and V 5 bases, and 13 bases lay outside the gene matches. Germline-derived CDR1 and CDR2 are SGHTA and FQGNSA. For the CDR3, the DNA is TGTGCCAGCAGCCCCTTAGGGGGCGCTTATGGGCAGTACTTC. Translating it yields CASSPLGGAYGQYF.

The chain joins TRBV20-1 to TRBJ1-1; D gene unclear. The CDR3 extends over 11 amino acids. Germline V gene lookup returns CDR1 DFQATT and CDR2 SNEGSKA (reference sequence). Trimming took 6 bases from V and 0 from J, leaving 5 bases between them. The CDR3 loop is CSAAMNTEAFF. In nucleotides, the CDR3 is TGCAGTGCGGCAATGAACACTGAAGCTTTCTTT.

This clone was detected a few times. The chain couples TRBV10-1 to TRBJ2-1; 7 bases match TRBD2. V shed 2 bases, J shed 0 bases, and the junction held 1 base outside the gene matches. This CDR3 region has 15 residues. Germline lookup yields CDR1 WNHNN and CDR2 SYGVQD (reference sequence). CDR3 protein: CASSEGGSSYNEQFF. The CDR3 nucleotides are TGCGCCAGCAGTGAGGGCGGGAGCTCCTACAATGAGCAGTTCTTC.

This rearrangement joins TRBV14 to TRBJ2-7; tentatively, D is TRBD2 (5 bases). Germline CDR1 is SGHDN and CDR2 is FVKESK. This CDR3 comprises 17 residues. The V gene lost 1 base and the J gene lost 0 bases, with 16 bases spanning the gap. CDR3 coding DNA: TGTGCCAGCAGCCAAGCTCCCTGGACTGAGAGCTCCTACGAGCAGTACTTC. Translated: CASSQAPWTESSYEQYF. The complete variable domain, with remaining parts taken from reference TRBV14 and TRBJ2-7, reads EAGVTQFPSHSVIEKGQTVTLRCDPISGHDNLYWYRRVMGKEIKFLLHFVKESKQDESGMPNNRFLAERTGGTYSTLKVQPAELEDSGVYFCASSQAPWTESSYEQYFGPGTRLTVT.

The genes are TRBV28 and TRBJ1-1, with D hard to call. The V and J ends lost 3 bases and 1 base respectively, with 9 bases between them. Germline V gives CDR1 MDHEN, CDR2 SYDVKM. CDR3 length equals 14 residues. This CDR3 reads CASSFIQSNTEAFF. Here the CDR3 DNA reads TGTGCCAGCAGTTTTATACAGTCGAACACTGAAGCTTTCTTT.

The rearrangement joins TRBV7-9 to TRBJ2-7; 8 bases map to TRBD1. From germline, CDR1 is SEHNR and CDR2 FQNEAQ (reference sequence). The V gene end was trimmed by 0 bases and the J gene end by 5 bases; junction bases not matched to a gene: 6. There are 15 residues in the CDR3. Here the CDR3 reads CASSLAGQGIDEQYF. CDR3 DNA sequence: TGTGCCAGCAGCTTAGCAGGACAGGGTATCGACGAGCAGTACTTC.

CDR3 sequence: CASVGTGEGYQPQHF. The CDR3 DNA follows: TGTGCCAGCGTAGGGACAGGGGAAGGCTATCAGCCCCAGCATTTT. The chain couples TRBV2 to TRBJ1-5; 10 bases are shared with TRBD1. With V trimmed by 8 bases and J by 5 bases, 9 bases remained unmatched. The CDR3 is 15 amino acids. Germline-derived CDR1 and CDR2 are SNHLY and FYNNEI.